The 19 T cell receptor beta chains reported below all come from one sample, sequenced in a study of immune characterization of retroperitoneal liposarcoma. TCRdb re-analysed the PCR reads in MiXCR, keeping a single row per CDR3 protein. Of around 20,000 distinct CDR3 sequences in the sample, 35% to 40% were seen once. The sequenced material came from blood. These receptors originate from a male donor with retroperitoneal liposarcoma.

This clonotype came up a few times. The genes are TRBV10-1 and TRBJ2-1; D tentatively reads TRBD1 or TRBD2 (5 bases each). With 10 bases removed from V and 6 bases from J, the gap between germline ends came to 13 bases. The CDR3 has 12 amino acids. The germline gives CDR1 WNHNN, CDR2 SYGVQD (reference sequence). Here the CDR3 reads CATEAGSNEQFF. For the CDR3, the DNA is TGCGCCACTGAGGCAGGGAGCAATGAGCAGTTCTTC.

Comment on this clonotype: Since a much larger clone is just one base distant, this may be a read error. Because the CDR3 is missing its conserved closing phenylalanine or tryptophan, this is likely a read error. V gene TRBV6-6 combines with J gene TRBJ2-1; D is unresolved. In germline, CDR1 is MNHNY, CDR2 SVGAGI (reference sequence). Trimming took 6 bases from V and 10 from J, leaving 22 bases between them. This CDR3 has 15 amino acids. The CDR3 sequence: CASSPDGLRSYEQFC. The CDR3 region has the DNA TGTGCCAGCAGCCCGGACGGGCTTCGGTCCTACGAGCAGTTCTGC.

The chain recombines TRBV7-2 with TRBJ2-5, with 11 bases matching TRBD2. This CDR3 has 17 amino acids. The V gene's germline CDR1 is SGHTA and CDR2 FQGNSA. J lost 5 bases, V lost 5 bases, and 13 bases had no gene match. CDR3 DNA sequence: TGTGCCAGCAGCGACGTAGCGGGAGGGCCACAATTTGAGACCCAGTACTTC. This codes for CASSDVAGGPQFETQYF.

This clonotype was seen at least ten times. The J gene is TRBJ2-7, the V gene TRBV12-3 or TRBV12-4, with 9 bases that match TRBD2. The CDR3 spans 14 residues. V dropped 6 bases and J dropped 5; count of bases not matched to a gene: 8. The CDR3 DNA sequence: TGTGCCAGCAGGCATAGCGGGAGAAAAGACGAGCAGTACTTC. This codes for CASRHSGRKDEQYF.

In regard to this clonotype: At one boundary the junction diverges from the germline segment, which might be a read error. The CDR3 loop is CASSFGDRDYGYTF. Written as DNA, the CDR3 is TGTGCCAGCAGCTTTGGAGACAGGGACTATGGCTACACCTTC. The V and J genes are TRBV5-3 and TRBJ1-2, with 7 bases that match TRBD1. TRBV5-3 is known as an ORF, though its function is uncertain. This CDR3 comprises 14 residues.

This clonotype was picked up many times. The chain has TRBV12-3 or TRBV12-4 and TRBJ2-5; 9 bases align to TRBD1. The CDR3 consists of 15 residues. After removal of 4 bases from V and 2 bases from J, the junction contained 5 bases not matched to a gene. CDR3 protein: CASSYRDRVQETQYF. CDR3 coding DNA: TGTGCCAGCAGTTACCGGGACAGGGTACAAGAGACCCAGTACTTC.

The rearrangement uses TRBV12-5 and TRBJ2-3; 8 nucleotides agree with TRBD1. The CDR3 contains 17 residues. V was clipped by 2 bases and J by 3 bases; unmatched bases: 10. Germline-derived CDR1 and CDR2 are LGHNT and FRNRAP. CDR3 sequence reads: CASGLPPGQGWTDTQYF. The CDR3 DNA is TGTGCTAGTGGTTTGCCACCTGGACAGGGCTGGACAGATACGCAGTATTTT.

In the case of this clonotype: The germline gene is not matched at one end of the junction; a read error may be the cause. The rearrangement joins TRBV6-6 to TRBJ2-1; D may be TRBD2 (5 bases). The DNA end favors TRBJ2-7, so the J call may be wrong. The CDR3 covers 12 residues. Germline values: CDR1 MNHNY, CDR2 SVGAGI (reference sequence). For the CDR3, the DNA is TGTGCCAGCAGCTACTCTCAGCGGGAGCAGTACTTC. Translated, it gives CASSYSQREQYF.

The chain has TRBV12-3 or TRBV12-4 and TRBJ2-7; D is possibly TRBD2 (6 bases). The CDR3 runs 14 residues. With 6 bases removed from V and 0 bases from J, the gap between germline ends came to 12 bases. This CDR3 reads CASRPGRSSYEQYF. Written as DNA, the CDR3 is TGTGCCAGCAGGCCTGGGAGGAGCTCCTACGAGCAGTACTTC.

The gene calls are TRBV10-2 and TRBJ2-3; tentative D call: TRBD2 (6 bases). This CDR3 comprises 14 residues. The V gene lost 3 bases and the J gene lost 8 bases, with 15 bases spanning the gap. Germline V CDR1 and CDR2: WSHSY, SAAADI. CDR3 sequence reads: CASSDGTRGGTQYF. Here the CDR3 DNA reads TGCGCCAGCAGTGATGGTACGCGGGGTGGTACGCAGTATTTT.

This clonotype was recorded many times. The chain uses TRBV12-3 or TRBV12-4 and TRBJ2-1; TRBD1 might be the D (5 bases). The V end lost 5 bases, the J end lost 15 bases, and 17 bases lay between the germline ends. There are 12 residues in the CDR3. CDR3 amino acids: CASSRADSPLFF. The CDR3 DNA sequence: TGTGCCAGCAGTCGAGCTGACAGTCCGTTGTTCTTC.

By sample share, this clonotype is medium-sized (0.01 to 0.1%). This chain's CDR3 is CASSFGGWGGDTQYF. The CDR3 nucleotides are TGTGCCAGCAGTTTCGGGGGATGGGGCGGAGATACGCAGTATTTT. The gene calls are TRBV27 and TRBJ2-3; possibly TRBD2 for D (6 bases). V lost 3 bases and J lost 5, with 15 bases in between. There are 15 residues in the CDR3. Germline V CDR1 and CDR2: MNHEY, SMNVEV (reference sequence).

Details on this clonotype: Given a much more abundant clone one base away, this may be a read error. V is TRBV7-2 and J is TRBJ2-1; no clear D. This CDR3 is 13 amino acids long. Trimming removed 6 bases at V and 4 bases at J, with 10 bases between. Germline CDR1 is SGHTA and CDR2 is FQGNSA. CDR3 loop: CASRPYLYNEQFF. As DNA, the CDR3 is TGTGCCAGCAGACCTTACCTTTACAATGAGCAGTTCTTC.

A few counts support this clonotype. The chain couples TRBV6-4 to TRBJ2-3; the match to TRBD2 covers 7 bases. The V gene end was trimmed by 0 bases and the J gene end by 2 bases; junction bases not matched to a gene: 2. The CDR3 is made up of 15 amino acids. From germline, CDR1 is MRHNA and CDR2 SNTAGT. This CDR3 is CASSDSSGATDTQYF. In nucleotides, the CDR3 is TGTGCCAGCAGTGACTCCAGCGGGGCCACAGATACGCAGTATTTT.

By sample share, this clonotype is medium-sized. This rearrangement joins TRBV12-5 to TRBJ2-5, with TRBD1 identical over 9 bases. Germline V gives CDR1 LGHNT, CDR2 FRNRAP. Losses at the gene ends were 6 bases for V and 9 bases for J; bases not matched to a gene: 8. CDR3 size: 13 residues. The CDR3 sequence is CASGKGQGGPQYF. DNA of the CDR3: TGTGCTAGTGGAAAGGGACAGGGCGGGCCCCAGTACTTC.

This clonotype has a count of ten or more. The chain uses TRBV6-5 and TRBJ2-7; D perhaps matches TRBD1 (6 bases). The germline CDR1 and CDR2 sequences are MNHEY and SVGAGI. The CDR3 has 15 amino acids. Trimming stripped 3 bases from V and 0 bases from J, with 12 bases between. CDR3 in DNA: TGTGCCAGCAGTTATCATGGACAGCACTCCTACGAGCAGTACTTC. It is translated as CASSYHGQHSYEQYF.

The rearrangement links TRBV11-3 to TRBJ2-1; weak D call: TRBD1 (6 bases). V shed 1 base and J shed 13 bases, with 17 bases lying between them. CDR3 size: 14 residues. The germline V gene has CDR1 SGHNT and CDR2 YENEEA. The CDR3 bases are TGTGCCAGCAGCTTAGGACAGGACCAAGAGACCCAGTTCTTC. Its protein product is CASSLGQDQETQFF. The variable domain in full, with the rest retrieved from reference TRBV11-3 and TRBJ2-1, is EAGVVQSPRYKIIEKKQPVAFWCNPISGHNTLYWYLQNLGQGPELLIRYENEEAVDDSQLPKDRFSAERLKGVDSTLKIQPAELGDSAVYLCASSLGQDQETQFFGPGTRLTVL.

Details on this clonotype: The germline gene is not matched at one end of the junction; a read error may be the cause. The chain couples TRBV7-2 to TRBJ2-1, with D possibly TRBD2 on 6 matching bases. Germline-derived CDR1 and CDR2 are SGHTA and FQGNSA. The CDR3 runs to 15 residues. The DNA for the CDR3 is TGTGCCAGCACCACTCCGCGGGACTCCCAAGAGACCCAGTCCTTC. Protein product: CASTTPRDSQETQSF.

The chain uses TRBV6-6 and TRBJ2-1; perhaps TRBD1 as D (5 bases). The J call is doubtful: the DNA matches TRBJ2-7 better. Germline CDR1 MNHNY, CDR2 SVGAGI (reference sequence). The CDR3 extends over 15 amino acids. The CDR3 here is CASSYSMAGSGEQYF. The DNA of the CDR3 is TGTGCCAGCAGTTACTCGATGGCAGGGTCGGGCGAGCAGTACTTC.